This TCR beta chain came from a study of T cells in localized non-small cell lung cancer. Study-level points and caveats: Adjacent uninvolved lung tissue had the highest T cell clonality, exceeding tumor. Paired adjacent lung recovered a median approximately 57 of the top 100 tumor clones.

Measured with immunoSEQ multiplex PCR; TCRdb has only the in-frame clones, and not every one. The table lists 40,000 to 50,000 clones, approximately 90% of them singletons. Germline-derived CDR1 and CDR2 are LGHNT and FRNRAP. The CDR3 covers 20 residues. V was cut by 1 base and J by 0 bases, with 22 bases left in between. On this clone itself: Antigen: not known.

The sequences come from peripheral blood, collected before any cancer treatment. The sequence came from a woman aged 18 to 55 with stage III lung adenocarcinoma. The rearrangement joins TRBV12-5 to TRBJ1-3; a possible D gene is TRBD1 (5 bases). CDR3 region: CASGLAATGTAYFSGNTIYF. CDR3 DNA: TGTGCTAGTGGTTTGGCCGCCACCGGGACCGCATACTTCTCTGGAAACACCATATATTTT.